This entry features one T cell receptor (beta chain) sequence. Its antigen remains unidentified. No qualities accompany the bases; no much larger clone lies one base away. This record belongs to a study of control samples from healthy donors and cancer patients (dated by TCRdb to 2018 to 2021). The library was generated by the immunoSEQ multiplex PCR assay. This immuneACCESS table, as held by TCRdb, lists in-frame sequences with V and J called but not all clones. Of the missing ones, under half trace to an unresolved V gene in checked studies; the others have no known cause. Within this sample are 200,000 or so clones, with 90% to 95% of them counted one time only. The ten most abundant clones make up around 1.5% of the sample. Sequences were obtained from blood. The receptor's source is a man aged 45 to 65 in good health.

CDR3 loop: CASSVKPKGRGQAEAFF. In nucleotides, the sequence is TGTGCCAGCAGCGTAAAGCCTAAGGGGAGGGGCCAGGCTGAAGCTTTCTTT. The V and J segments used are TRBV9 and TRBJ1-1, with TRBD1 perhaps the D gene, on 5 matching bases. V sheds 1 base and J sheds 6 bases, leaving 22 bases between their ends. Per the germline V gene, SGDLS is the CDR1 and YYNGEE is the CDR2. The CDR3, from cysteine to phenylalanine, totals 17 residues. CDR3 DNA is the only sequence kept; it has 51 bases, read in frame from the first base.